This TCR beta chain was found in a study of T cells in Graves' hyperthyroidism and ophthalmopathy. Germline V gene sequence: CDR1 MNHNS, CDR2 SASEGT. This CDR3 comprises 12 residues. V was cut by 5 bases and J by 3 bases, with 8 bases left in between. What was amplified from RNA transcripts were TCR beta CDR3 regions. When the TCR CDR3 underwent first-round RT-PCR, the HTBI primer set was used. TCRdb fed the multiplex PCR reads into MiXCR, producing one record per CDR3 protein. Counted here are 640,000 or so distinct CDR3 sequences, approximately 15% occurring once; the ten biggest clones make up about 6.6%. The table lists this clonotype with many counts. Those patients with uncontrolled infection, other autoimmune disease, pregnancy or lactation were excluded.

The sequencing sample was made of blood. The origin of this receptor is a woman younger than 30 with Graves' ophthalmopathy. The chain uses TRBV6-1 and TRBJ2-7; D gene unclear. The CDR3 nucleotides read TGTGCCAGCAGTCCAAACGACTACGAGCAGTACTTC. Translating gives CASSPNDYEQYF.